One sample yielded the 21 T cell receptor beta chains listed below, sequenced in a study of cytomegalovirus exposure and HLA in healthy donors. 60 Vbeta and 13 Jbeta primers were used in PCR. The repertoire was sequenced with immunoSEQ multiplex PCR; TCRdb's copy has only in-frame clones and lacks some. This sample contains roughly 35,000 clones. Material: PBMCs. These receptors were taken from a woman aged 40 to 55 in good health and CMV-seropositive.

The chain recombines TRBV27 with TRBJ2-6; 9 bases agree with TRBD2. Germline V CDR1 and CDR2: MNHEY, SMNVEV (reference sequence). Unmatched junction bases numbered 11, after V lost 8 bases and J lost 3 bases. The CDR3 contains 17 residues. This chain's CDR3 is CASGLRAGGLGANVLTF. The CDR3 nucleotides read TGTGCCAGCGGGCTTCGAGCGGGAGGTCTTGGGGCCAACGTCCTGACTTTC.

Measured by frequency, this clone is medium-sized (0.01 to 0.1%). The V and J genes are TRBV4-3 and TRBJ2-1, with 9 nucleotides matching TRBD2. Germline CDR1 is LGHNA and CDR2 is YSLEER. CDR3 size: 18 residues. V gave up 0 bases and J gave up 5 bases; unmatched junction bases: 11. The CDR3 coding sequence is TGCGCCAGCAGCCAAGAGTGGTTGTCTAGCGGGGATGACAATGAGCAGTTCTTC. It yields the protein CASSQEWLSSGDDNEQFF.

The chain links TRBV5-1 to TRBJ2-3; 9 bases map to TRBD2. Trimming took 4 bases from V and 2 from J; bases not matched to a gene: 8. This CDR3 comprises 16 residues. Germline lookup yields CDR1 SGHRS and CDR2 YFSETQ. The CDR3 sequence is CASSRGTSRFTDTQYF. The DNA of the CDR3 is TGCGCCAGCAGCCGCGGGACTAGCCGCTTCACAGATACGCAGTATTTT.

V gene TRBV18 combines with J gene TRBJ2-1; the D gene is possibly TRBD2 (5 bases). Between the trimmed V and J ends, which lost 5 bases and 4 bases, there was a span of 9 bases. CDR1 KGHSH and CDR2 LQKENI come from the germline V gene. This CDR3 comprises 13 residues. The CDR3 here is CASSVAPYNEQFF. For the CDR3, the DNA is TGTGCCAGCTCAGTAGCGCCATACAATGAGCAGTTCTTC.

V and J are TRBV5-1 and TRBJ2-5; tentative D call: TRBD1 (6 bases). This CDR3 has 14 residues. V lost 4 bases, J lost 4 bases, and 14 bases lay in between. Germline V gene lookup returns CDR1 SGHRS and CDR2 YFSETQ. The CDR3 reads CASSPGGRGETQYF. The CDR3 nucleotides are TGCGCCAGCAGCCCCGGCGGCAGGGGAGAGACCCAGTACTTC.

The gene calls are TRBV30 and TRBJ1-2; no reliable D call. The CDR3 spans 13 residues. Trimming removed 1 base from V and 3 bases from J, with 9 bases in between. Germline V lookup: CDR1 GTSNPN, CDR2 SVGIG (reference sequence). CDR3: CAWSENEDYGYTF. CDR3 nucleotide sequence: TGTGCCTGGAGTGAGAACGAGGACTATGGCTACACCTTC.

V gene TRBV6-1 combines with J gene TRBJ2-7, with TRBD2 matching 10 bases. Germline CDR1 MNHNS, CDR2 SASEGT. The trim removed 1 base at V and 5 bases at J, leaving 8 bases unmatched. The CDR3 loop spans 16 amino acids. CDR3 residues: CASSEGGSGRAHEQYF. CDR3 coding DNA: TGTGCCAGCAGTGAAGGGGGGAGCGGGAGGGCCCACGAGCAGTACTTC.

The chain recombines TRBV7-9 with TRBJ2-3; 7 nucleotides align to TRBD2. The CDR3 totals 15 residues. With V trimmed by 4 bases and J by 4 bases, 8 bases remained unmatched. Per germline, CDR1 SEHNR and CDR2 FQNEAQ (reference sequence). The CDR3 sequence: CASSSGLTISDTQYF. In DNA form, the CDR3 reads TGTGCCAGCAGCTCGGGACTAACTATCTCAGATACGCAGTATTTT.

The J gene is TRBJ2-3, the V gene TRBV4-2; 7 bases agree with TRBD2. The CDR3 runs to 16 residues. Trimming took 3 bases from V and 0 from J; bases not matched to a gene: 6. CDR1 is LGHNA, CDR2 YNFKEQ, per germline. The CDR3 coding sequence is TGTGCCAGCAGCCAGGCCCTAGCGGTCAGCACAGATACGCAGTATTTT. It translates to CASSQALAVSTDTQYF.

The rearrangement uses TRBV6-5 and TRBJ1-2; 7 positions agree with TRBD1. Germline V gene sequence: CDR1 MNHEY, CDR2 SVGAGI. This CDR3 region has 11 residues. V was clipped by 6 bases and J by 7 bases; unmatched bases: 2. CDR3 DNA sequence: TGTGCCAGCAGCAGGACAGGTGGCTACACCTTC. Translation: CASSRTGGYTF.

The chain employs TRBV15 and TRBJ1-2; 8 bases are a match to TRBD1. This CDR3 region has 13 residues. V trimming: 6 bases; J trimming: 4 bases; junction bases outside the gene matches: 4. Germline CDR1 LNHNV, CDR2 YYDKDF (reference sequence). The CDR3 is CATRDREGYGYTF. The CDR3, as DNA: TGTGCCACCAGGGACAGGGAGGGCTATGGCTACACCTTC.

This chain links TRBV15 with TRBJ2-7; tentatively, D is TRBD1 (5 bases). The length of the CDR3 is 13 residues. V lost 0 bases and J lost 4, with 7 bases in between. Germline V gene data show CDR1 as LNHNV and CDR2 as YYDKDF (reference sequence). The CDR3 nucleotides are TGTGCCACCAGCAGAGACAGGGTGTACGAGCAGTACTTC. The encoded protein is CATSRDRVYEQYF.

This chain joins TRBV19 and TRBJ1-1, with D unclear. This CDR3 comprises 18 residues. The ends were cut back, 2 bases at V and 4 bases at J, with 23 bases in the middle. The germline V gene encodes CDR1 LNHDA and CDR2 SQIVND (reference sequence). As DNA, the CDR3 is TGTGCCAGTAGTATACGTCGGGGTCATCAGAGGAGGAGCACTGAAGCTTTCTTT. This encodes CASSIRRGHQRRSTEAFF.

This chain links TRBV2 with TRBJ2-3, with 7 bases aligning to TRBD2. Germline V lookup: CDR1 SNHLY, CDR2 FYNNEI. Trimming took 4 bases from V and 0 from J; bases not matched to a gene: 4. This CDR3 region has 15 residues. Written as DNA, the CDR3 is TGTGCCAGCAGTGGGAATAGCGGGAGCACAGATACGCAGTATTTT. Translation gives CASSGNSGSTDTQYF.

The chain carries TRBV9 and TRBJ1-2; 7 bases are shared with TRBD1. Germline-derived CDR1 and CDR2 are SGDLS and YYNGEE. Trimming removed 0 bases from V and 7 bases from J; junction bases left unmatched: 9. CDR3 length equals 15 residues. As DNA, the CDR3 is TGTGCCAGCAGCGTAGAAGGGACAGCTCTTACTGGCTACACCTTC. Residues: CASSVEGTALTGYTF.

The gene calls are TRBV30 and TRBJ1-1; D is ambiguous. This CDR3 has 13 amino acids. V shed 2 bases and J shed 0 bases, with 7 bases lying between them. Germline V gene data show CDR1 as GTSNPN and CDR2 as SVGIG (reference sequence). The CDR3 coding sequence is TGTGCCTGGAGTCCGGGGTTGAACACTGAAGCTTTCTTT. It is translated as CAWSPGLNTEAFF.

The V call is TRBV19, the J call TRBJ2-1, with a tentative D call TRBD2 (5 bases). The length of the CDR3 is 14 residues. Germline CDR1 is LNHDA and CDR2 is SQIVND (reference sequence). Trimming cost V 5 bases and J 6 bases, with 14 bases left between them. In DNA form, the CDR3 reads TGTGCCAGTAGTCTTCACCCGGGAACCAATGAGCAGTTCTTC. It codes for CASSLHPGTNEQFF.

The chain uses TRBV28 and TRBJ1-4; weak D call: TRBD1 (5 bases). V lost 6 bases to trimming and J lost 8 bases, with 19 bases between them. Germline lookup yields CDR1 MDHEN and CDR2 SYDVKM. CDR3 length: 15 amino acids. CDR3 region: CASSLGAEREEKLFF. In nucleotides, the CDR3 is TGTGCCAGCAGCCTTGGGGCCGAGCGGGAGGAAAAACTGTTTTTT.

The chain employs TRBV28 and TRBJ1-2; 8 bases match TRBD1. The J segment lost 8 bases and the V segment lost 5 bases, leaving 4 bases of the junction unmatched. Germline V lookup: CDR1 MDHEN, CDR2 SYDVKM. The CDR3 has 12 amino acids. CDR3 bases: TGTGCCAGCAGTATCAGGGGGCAAGGCTACACCTTC. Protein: CASSIRGQGYTF.

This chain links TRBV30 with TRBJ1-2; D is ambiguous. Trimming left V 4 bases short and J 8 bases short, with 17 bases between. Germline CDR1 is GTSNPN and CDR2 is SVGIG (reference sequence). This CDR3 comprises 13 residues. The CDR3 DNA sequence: TGTGCCTGGAATGACCGCGGGAGAAGAGGCTACACCTTC. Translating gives CAWNDRGRRGYTF.

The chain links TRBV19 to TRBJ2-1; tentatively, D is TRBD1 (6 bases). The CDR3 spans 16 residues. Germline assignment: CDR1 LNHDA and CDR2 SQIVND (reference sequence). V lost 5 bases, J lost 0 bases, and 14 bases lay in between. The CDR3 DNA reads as TGTGCCAGTAGTCCCGACACAGGGAACTCCTACAATGAGCAGTTCTTC. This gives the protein CASSPDTGNSYNEQFF.